One TCR beta chain is described in this entry. RNA was extracted with the RNeasy kit, and a quantity of about 0.45 to 1 ug was reverse transcribed using random hexamers. The method of amplification for TCR beta CDR3 was immunoSEQ multiplex PCR, covering 54 Vbeta and 13 Jbeta. TCRdb analysed the immunoSEQ multiplex PCR reads with MiXCR anew, one entry per CDR3 protein. The data show roughly 190,000 distinct CDR3 sequences, 85% to 95% seen once. The sample originates from a study of CD8 T cells in Susac syndrome. Sequencing targeted TCR beta in blood CD8+ and CD4+ T cells. The CDR3 sequence is 14 residues long. Germline assignment: CDR1 MNHEY and CDR2 SVGAGI. V was cut by 0 bases and J by 4 bases, with 9 bases left in between.

Source material: CD8+ T cells from PBMCs. This sequence originates from a human donor with Susac syndrome. The chain recombines TRBV6-5 with TRBJ1-2; D is ambiguous. The CDR3 DNA reads as TGTGCCAGCAGTTACTCCTTAGCCCCCTATGGCTACACCTTC. The encoded protein is CASSYSLAPYGYTF.